Sequencing of this TCR beta chain was carried out in a study of shared clonotypes between healthy human individuals. Germline V gene lookup returns CDR1 SNHLY and CDR2 FYNNEI. The V end lost 5 bases, the J end lost 4 bases, and 14 bases lay between the germline ends. The CDR3 extends over 14 amino acids. Clones were read by immunoSEQ multiplex PCR, and TCRdb kept only the in-frame ones, dropping some. The repertoire has around 450,000 clones, 70% to 80% of them found once; the top ten carry under 15%. The clonotype comes from a woman between 40 and 50 years old in good health. Some clones in this sample may be carry-over from other donors' samples. This sequence joins TRBV2 and TRBJ1-1, with D tentatively TRBD1 (5 bases). Sequencing was done on a sample of PBMCs. The CDR3 sequence is CASSPREYGTEAFF. CDR3 nucleotide sequence: TGTGCCAGCAGTCCCAGGGAGTACGGCACTGAAGCTTTCTTT. Full variable domain (missing parts from reference TRBV2 and TRBJ1-1): EPEVTQTPSHQVTQMGQEVILRCVPISNHLYFYWYRQILGQKVEFLVSFYNNEISEKSEIFDDQFSVERPDGSNFTLKIRSTKLEDSAMYFCASSPREYGTEAFFGQGTRLTVV.